The 19 T cell receptor beta chains reported below all come from one sample, sequenced in a study of response to subunit inactivated influenza vaccine. TCRdb analysed the RT-PCR reads with MiXCR anew, one entry per CDR3 protein. The sample has approximately 300,000 distinct CDR3 sequences; 22% are singletons. The sequencing here drew on PBMCs from blood, taken about 20 months after vaccination. All receptors derive from a man aged 50-75 years who received an inactivated influenza vaccine.

The chain links TRBV12-3 or TRBV12-4 to TRBJ2-1; possibly TRBD1 for D (5 bases). V lost 7 bases and J lost 5, with 21 bases in between. This CDR3 region has 16 residues. The DNA for the CDR3 is TGTGCCAGCACGCAGGGCCCCTTGGCGTCGGACAATGAGCAGTTCTTC. This codes for CASTQGPLASDNEQFF.

The chain joins TRBV10-3 to TRBJ1-6; D is perhaps TRBD1 (5 bases). The V end was cut by 6 bases, the J end by 14 bases, with 17 bases between. The length of the CDR3 is 13 residues. Germline lookup yields CDR1 ENHRY and CDR2 SYGVKD. CDR3 amino acids: CAIRAGPQEALHF. CDR3 DNA sequence: TGTGCCATCAGGGCAGGGCCTCAAGAGGCCCTCCACTTT.

The sample holds many counts of this clonotype. The chain links TRBV6-5 to TRBJ1-6; D is undetermined. Germline V lookup: CDR1 MNHEY, CDR2 SVGAGI. The V and J ends lost 0 bases and 7 bases respectively, with 4 bases between them. CDR3 size: 13 residues. CDR3 coding DNA: TGTGCCAGCAGTTACTCGACGAATTCACCCCTCCACTTT. It encodes CASSYSTNSPLHF.

The rearrangement uses TRBV7-2 and TRBJ2-2; D might be TRBD1 or TRBD2, each matching 6 bases. The CDR3 has 16 amino acids. V lost 2 bases and J lost 5, with 15 bases in between. The germline CDR1 and CDR2 sequences are SGHTA and FQGNSA. The CDR3 bases are TGTGCCAGCAGCTTAAGGGGGGCCGTTGGGACCGGGGAGCTGTTTTTT. It yields the protein CASSLRGAVGTGELFF.

This chain uses TRBV28 with TRBJ1-5; TRBD1 is a possible D gene (6 bases). Trimming cost V 3 bases and J 0 bases, with 18 bases left between them. Germline CDR1 MDHEN, CDR2 SYDVKM. The CDR3 covers 18 residues. This CDR3 is CASSFFMTGGRSNQPQHF. The DNA for the CDR3 is TGTGCCAGCAGTTTCTTCATGACAGGTGGGCGTAGCAATCAGCCCCAGCATTTT.

The gene calls are TRBV29-1 and TRBJ2-1, with D unresolved. The V gene lost 6 bases and the J gene lost 5 bases, with 5 bases spanning the gap. The CDR3 extends over 10 amino acids. Germline lookup yields CDR1 SQVTM and CDR2 ANQGSEA. The CDR3 nucleotides read TGCAGCGTGAATGACAATGAGCAGTTCTTC. Translated: CSVNDNEQFF.

The V gene is TRBV11-2, the J gene TRBJ2-3; D is possibly TRBD2 (6 bases). From germline, CDR1 is SGHAT and CDR2 FQNNGV. Trimming took off 5 bases at V and 3 bases at J, with 9 bases between the two ends. The CDR3 runs 13 residues. The CDR3: CASSHRETDTQYF. CDR3 bases: TGTGCCAGCAGCCACCGGGAGACAGATACGCAGTATTTT.

The chain links TRBV5-4 to TRBJ2-1; 8 bases are shared with TRBD2. The germline V gene has CDR1 SGHNT and CDR2 YYREEE (reference sequence). V dropped 4 bases and J dropped 1; count of bases not matched to a gene: 10. This CDR3 contains 17 residues. CDR3 protein: CASSNKVSGRSYNEQFF. Here the CDR3 DNA reads TGTGCCAGCAGCAATAAAGTCAGCGGGAGATCCTACAATGAGCAGTTCTTC.

The chain uses TRBV28 and TRBJ2-7; TRBD1 matches 9 bases. With 3 bases clipped from V and 2 bases from J, the junction kept 2 bases outside the gene matches. The germline V gene has CDR1 MDHEN and CDR2 SYDVKM. CDR3 length: 14 amino acids. The CDR3 DNA is TGTGCCAGCAGTTTCCGGGACAGGGCCTACGAGCAGTACTTC. Amino acid sequence: CASSFRDRAYEQYF. Supplemented by reference TRBV28 and TRBJ2-7, the full variable domain reads DVKVTQSSRYLVKRTGEKVFLECVQDMDHENMFWYRQDPGLGLRLIYFSYDVKMKEKGDIPEGYSVSREKKERFSLILESASTNQTSMYLCASSFRDRAYEQYFGPGTRLTVT.

In DNA form, the CDR3 reads TGTGCCAGCAGCCGGGAGGCTAATGAAAAACTGTTTTTT. It translates to CASSREANEKLFF. The chain couples TRBV7-9 to TRBJ1-4; D gene uncertain. The CDR3 spans 13 residues. V gave up 5 bases and J gave up 3 bases, with 7 bases separating them. Germline V lookup: CDR1 SEHNR, CDR2 FQNEAQ (reference sequence). Drawing the rest from reference TRBV7-9 and TRBJ1-4, the complete variable domain is DTGVSQNPRHKITKRGQNVTFRCDPISEHNRLYWYRQTLGQGPEFLTYFQNEAQLEKSRLLSDRFSAERPKGSFSTLEIQRTEQGDSAMYLCASSREANEKLFFGSGTQLSVL.

The chain couples TRBV7-2 to TRBJ2-4; a weak D match, TRBD2 (6 bases). Germline CDR1 reads SGHTA; CDR2 reads FQGNSA. The V and J ends lost 5 bases and 3 bases respectively, with 11 bases between them. The CDR3 runs to 14 residues. This CDR3 is CASSQRGGKNIQYF. The CDR3 DNA reads as TGTGCCAGCAGCCAACGGGGAGGCAAAAACATTCAGTACTTC.

The V gene is TRBV19, the J gene TRBJ1-1; the D gene is possibly TRBD1 (6 bases). Germline CDR1 is LNHDA and CDR2 is SQIVND (reference sequence). This CDR3 comprises 17 residues. Trimming took off 2 bases at V and 3 bases at J, with 19 bases between the two ends. The CDR3 DNA reads TGTGCCAGTAGTATACTCCCCCGGACAAGGGGGGACACTGAAGCTTTCTTT. Its protein product is CASSILPRTRGDTEAFF.

The sample holds a few counts of this clonotype. This chain joins TRBV20-1 and TRBJ1-5, with a weak D call TRBD1 (5 bases). Trimming removed 5 bases from V and 2 bases from J, with 13 bases in between. Germline loops: CDR1 DFQATT, CDR2 SNEGSKA (reference sequence). The CDR3 totals 14 residues. The CDR3 protein is CSARDSSGNQPQHF. DNA for the CDR3: TGCAGTGCTCGGGACTCCTCTGGCAATCAGCCCCAGCATTTT.

The sample holds many counts of this clonotype. The chain uses TRBV5-1 and TRBJ1-2; 7 bases fit TRBD1. The CDR3 is 13 residues long. With V trimmed by 0 bases and J by 7 bases, 3 bases remained unmatched. Germline V gene data show CDR1 as SGHRS and CDR2 as YFSETQ. The CDR3 DNA sequence: TGCGCCAGCAGCTTGGCGGACAGGAGTGGCTACACCTTC. Translating gives CASSLADRSGYTF. Filled out from reference TRBV5-1 and TRBJ1-2, the complete variable domain reads KAGVTQTPRYLIKTRGQQVTLSCSPISGHRSVSWYQQTPGQGLQFLFEYFSETQRNKGNFPGRFSGRQFSNSRSEMNVSTLELGDSALYLCASSLADRSGYTFGSGTRLTVV.

A few counts support this clonotype. This chain joins TRBV5-1 and TRBJ2-5; TRBD1 matches at 9 bases. Germline V lookup: CDR1 SGHRS, CDR2 YFSETQ. V lost 7 bases, J lost 4 bases, and 14 bases stayed unmatched. This CDR3 is built from 16 residues. The CDR3 bases are TGCGCCAGCGTGAAAATCGGGACAGGGAAAGGAGAGACCCAGTACTTC. Amino acids: CASVKIGTGKGETQYF.

This clonotype was seen a handful of times. The V and J genes are TRBV7-9 and TRBJ2-5; D is ambiguous. Germline V gene data show CDR1 as SEHNR and CDR2 as FQNEAQ (reference sequence). V was cut by 1 base and J by 6 bases, with 6 bases left in between. The CDR3 length is 12 residues. CDR3 nucleotides: TGTGCCAGCAGCTTAGGACCTAAGACCCAGTACTTC. Amino acids: CASSLGPKTQYF.

V and J are TRBV4-3 and TRBJ2-3; perhaps TRBD2 as D (6 bases). Germline V gene lookup returns CDR1 LGHNA and CDR2 YSLEER. Trimming removed 1 base from V and 5 bases from J, with 13 bases in between. CDR3 length equals 15 residues. In DNA form, the CDR3 reads TGCGCCAGCAGCCAAGCCGGGACTCGTGGAGATACGCAGTATTTT. It specifies CASSQAGTRGDTQYF.

This clonotype has only a few counts. The V call is TRBV4-1, the J call TRBJ1-5; tentatively, D is TRBD1 (5 bases). CDR3 size: 14 residues. Trimming took off 6 bases at V and 7 bases at J, with 16 bases between the two ends. Per germline, CDR1 MGHRA and CDR2 YSYEKL. The CDR3 sequence: CASSPDSLRQPQHF. CDR3 sequence (DNA): TGCGCCAGCAGTCCCGACAGCCTACGGCAGCCCCAGCATTTT.

The chain is built from TRBV11-2 and TRBJ1-1; D unresolved. V lost 1 base and J lost 1, with 7 bases in between. Germline assignment: CDR1 SGHAT and CDR2 FQNNGV. CDR3 length: 14 residues. Written as DNA, the CDR3 is TGTGCCAGCAGCTTAGTTCAGACGAACACTGAAGCTTTCTTT. Protein: CASSLVQTNTEAFF.